This T cell receptor beta chain came from a study of OX40 agonist ivuxolimab in advanced cancers. The sampling schedule covered blood at baseline, cycle 4 day 1, and cycle 7 day 1. Some clones are missing from TCRdb's copy, which holds only in-frame ones; the method was immunoSEQ multiplex PCR. The table includes about 82,000 clones, about 91% detected once. V shed 3 bases and J shed 0 bases, with 9 bases lying between them. Germline V CDR1 and CDR2: MDHEN, SYDVKM. This CDR3 has 15 amino acids. This TCR derives from an adult with an advanced solid tumor such as melanoma, head and neck, liver or kidney cancer. The sample here was CD4+ or CD8+ T cells sorted from blood, taken in a trial of the OX40 agonist ivuxolimab. The genes are TRBV28 and TRBJ2-4, with D perhaps matching TRBD1 (5 bases). The CDR3 protein is CASSFPGIAKNIQYF. As DNA, the CDR3 is TGTGCCAGCAGTTTTCCAGGGATAGCCAAAAACATTCAGTACTTC. Full variable domain (outside the CDR3, taken from reference TRBV28 and TRBJ2-4): DVKVTQSSRYLVKRTGEKVFLECVQDMDHENMFWYRQDPGLGLRLIYFSYDVKMKEKGDIPEGYSVSREKKERFSLILESASTNQTSMYLCASSFPGIAKNIQYFGAGTRLSVL.